The TCR beta chain under discussion was sequenced for a study of response to subunit inactivated influenza vaccine. This CDR3 has 13 amino acids. Trimming took 6 bases from V and 5 from J; bases not matched to a gene: 4. Using its own MiXCR run on the RT-PCR reads, TCRdb lists one record per CDR3 protein. The table has around 750,000 distinct CDR3 sequences, 20% to 25% seen once. This clonotype has a handful of counts. What it recognizes is unknown. Findings of the study overall: The authors put forward the suggestion that each seasonal influenza vaccination may bring in only a limited number of new T cells.

The sequence came from a man aged 50 to 59 who received an inactivated influenza vaccine. The gene calls are TRBV12-3 or TRBV12-4 and TRBJ2-1, with 7 positions matching TRBD2. The sequences come from PBMCs from blood, collected 5 days after vaccination. The CDR3 DNA reads as TGTGCCAGCAGCTCCCGGGGGGACAATGAGCAGTTCTTC. This translates into CASSSRGDNEQFF.